The clone carrying this TCR beta chain has just one count. The data are from a study of blood T cell repertoires in COVID-19. Study as a whole: COVID-19 samples collected from the United States, Italy and Spain covered acute and convalescent phases.

Libraries were prepared by immunoSEQ multiplex PCR; TCRdb keeps only in-frame clonotypes and omits some of them. The sample includes fewer than 250,000 clones, around 90% of them seen just once. The germline V gene encodes CDR1 GTSNPN and CDR2 SVGIG (reference sequence). Trimming left V 2 bases short and J 0 bases short, with 11 bases between. The CDR3 contains 16 residues. Sequencing used PBMCs or T cells enriched from blood (not recorded which). The chain couples TRBV30 to TRBJ1-6; D gene ambiguous. This clonotype was obtained from a man aged 25-45 years who had recovered from COVID-19. The CDR3 sequence is CAWSSIPSSYNSPLHF. The CDR3 nucleotides are TGTGCCTGGAGTTCTATCCCGAGCTCCTATAATTCACCCCTCCACTTT.